These T cell receptor beta chains were read from a single sample in a study of PD-1 blockade in classical Hodgkin lymphoma. Profiled with immunoSEQ multiplex PCR; TCRdb holds only in-frame clones, not every one. The table shows under 20,000 clones, with about 92% occurring only once. Sequencing was performed on CD4+ T cells from blood. The source of these receptors is a human donor with classical Hodgkin lymphoma. CDR3s include the opening cysteine and the closing phenylalanine or tryptophan. The D gene is left open where the match is weak. Clone size, where shown, is once, few, many, or a class for clones that have expanded.

D,J,V,size,CDR3,DNA
TRBD2,TRBJ2-7,TRBV6-5,NA,CASSRASGRMYEQYF,TGTGCCAGCAGTCGCGCTAGCGGGAGAATGTACGAGCAGTACTTC
NA,TRBJ1-5,TRBV19,few,CASSIGDVSNQPQHF,TGTGCCAGTAGTATAGGGGACGTTAGCAATCAGCCCCAGCATTTT
TRBD1,TRBJ1-2,TRBV28,NA,CASSPWQGGGNYGYTF,TGTGCCAGCAGTCCATGGCAGGGGGGGGGAAACTATGGCTACACCTTC
NA,TRBJ2-2,TRBV10-1,NA,CASSEVGGRNTGELFF,TGCGCCAGCAGTGAGGTCGGGGGAAGGAACACCGGGGAGCTGTTTTTT
NA,TRBJ1-3,TRBV30,NA,CAWSSSLSGNTIYF,TGTGCCTGGAGCTCCAGCCTCTCTGGAAACACCATATATTTT
TRBD2,TRBJ2-1,TRBV19,NA,CASSIRGEEQFF,TGTGCCAGTAGTATACGGGGGGAAGAGCAGTTCTTC
TRBD1,TRBJ1-1,TRBV2,NA,CASSDLTGGEAFF,TGTGCCAGCAGTGATTTGACAGGGGGTGAAGCTTTCTTT
NA,TRBJ2-5,TRBV18,NA,CASSPLSETQYF,TGTGCCAGCTCACCTCTCTCAGAGACCCAGTACTTC
NA,TRBJ1-6,TRBV5-1,NA,CASSLEVGGRGSPLHF,TGCGCCAGCAGCTTGGAAGTGGGGGGGCGCGGCTCACCCCTCCACTTT
NA,TRBJ2-2,TRBV27,NA,CASSLSFTGELFF,TGTGCCAGCAGTTTATCTTTCACCGGGGAGCTGTTTTTT
TRBD1,TRBJ1-4,TRBV28,NA,CASSSGQGDYKKLFF,TGTGCCAGCAGTTCGGGACAGGGAGATTACAAAAAACTGTTTTTT
NA,TRBJ1-1,TRBV5-1,NA,CASSLALMKNTEAFF,TGCGCCAGCAGCTTGGCCCTCATGAAGAACACTGAAGCTTTCTTT
NA,TRBJ2-6,TRBV6-5,NA,CASSYSSGANVLTF,TGTGCCAGCAGTTACAGCTCTGGGGCCAACGTCCTGACTTTC
TRBD2,TRBJ2-7,TRBV5-1,NA,CASSLASGYEQYF,TGCGCCAGCAGCTTGGCTAGCGGCTACGAGCAGTACTTC
NA,TRBJ2-7,TRBV2,NA,CASRRDSSESYEQYF,TGTGCCAGCAGGAGGGATTCTAGCGAATCCTACGAGCAGTACTTC
NA,TRBJ1-2,TRBV6-5,NA,CASGGQKVYGYTF,TGTGCCAGCGGGGGACAAAAGGTTTATGGCTACACCTTC
NA,TRBJ1-2,TRBV19,NA,CASSIGGGQTYGYTF,TGTGCCAGTAGTATAGGGGGAGGCCAGACCTATGGCTACACCTTC
NA,TRBJ1-2,TRBV14,once,CASSHDRNYGYTF,TGTGCCAGCAGCCACGACAGGAACTATGGCTACACCTTC
NA,TRBJ2-1,TRBV10-1,NA,CASSEDGHEQFF,TGCGCCAGCAGTGAGGACGGGCATGAGCAGTTCTTC
NA,TRBJ2-1,TRBV20-1,NA,CSVNSVTEQFF,TGCAGTGTAAATAGCGTTACTGAGCAGTTCTTC
NA,TRBJ1-2,TRBV5-3,NA,CARSFLRRANYGYTF,TGTGCCAGAAGCTTTCTAAGGAGGGCTAACTATGGCTACACCTTC
NA,TRBJ2-1,TRBV7-9,NA,CASSLAGSGANNEQFF,TGTGCCAGCAGCTTAGCGGGTTCGGGAGCCAACAATGAGCAGTTCTTC
NA,TRBJ2-1,TRBV7-9,NA,CASSFGGQGEEQFF,TGTGCCAGCAGCTTCGGGGGCCAGGGTGAGGAGCAGTTCTTC
TRBD2,TRBJ2-7,TRBV5-1,NA,CASSLTSGSSYEQYF,TGCGCCAGCAGCCTGACTAGCGGGTCGTCCTACGAGCAGTACTTC
NA,TRBJ2-3,TRBV2,NA,CASGHIDTQYF,TGTGCCAGCGGACATATTGATACGCAGTATTTT
NA,TRBJ2-6,TRBV6-1,few,CASDSTGANVLTF,TGTGCCAGCGACAGCACTGGGGCCAACGTCCTGACTTTC
TRBD2,TRBJ2-1,TRBV18,NA,CASSPRTGTNTYNEQFF,TGTGCCAGCTCACCACGTACCGGGACTAATACCTACAATGAGCAGTTCTTC
TRBD2,TRBJ2-7,TRBV5-5,NA,CASSLASGDYEQYF,TGTGCCAGCAGCTTGGCTAGCGGAGACTACGAGCAGTACTTC
NA,TRBJ1-1,TRBV28,NA,CASSLFGGKNTEAFF,TGTGCCAGCAGTTTATTCGGAGGGAAGAACACTGAAGCTTTCTTT
TRBD1,TRBJ2-1,TRBV6-1,NA,CASSNADRGDNEQFF,TGTGCCAGCAGTAACGCGGACAGGGGAGACAATGAGCAGTTCTTC
NA,TRBJ1-5,TRBV28,once,CASSPRQFGSNQPQHF,TGTGCCAGCAGTCCCCGACAGTTCGGGAGCAATCAGCCCCAGCATTTT
NA,TRBJ2-1,TRBV19,NA,CASRNPGEARDEQFF,TGTGCCAGTAGGAATCCCGGGGAGGCCAGGGATGAGCAGTTCTTC
NA,TRBJ1-6,TRBV5-1,NA,CASSLEFPGTDSPLHF,TGCGCCAGCAGCTTGGAATTCCCAGGGACGGATTCACCCCTCCACTTT
NA,TRBJ2-3,TRBV9,NA,CASSVAGVSTDTQYF,TGTGCCAGCAGCGTAGCAGGAGTCAGCACAGATACGCAGTATTTT
NA,TRBJ1-1,TRBV10-3,NA,CAISELGNTEAFF,TGTGCCATCAGTGAATTAGGGAACACTGAAGCTTTCTTT
TRBD2,TRBJ2-7,TRBV19,NA,CASSIEGTSGIRYEQYF,TGTGCCAGTAGTATAGAAGGGACTAGCGGGATTCGCTACGAGCAGTACTTC
TRBD2,TRBJ2-7,TRBV27,NA,CASSLSGGGRAAYEQYF,TGTGCCAGCAGTTTATCGGGGGGCGGGAGGGCGGCCTACGAGCAGTACTTC
TRBD1,TRBJ1-5,TRBV19,NA,CATLRTGGPNQPQHF,TGTGCCACCCTCCGGACAGGGGGCCCCAATCAGCCCCAGCATTTT
TRBD1,TRBJ2-7,TRBV19,NA,CASSMGQVSYEQYF,TGTGCCAGTAGTATGGGACAGGTCTCCTACGAGCAGTACTTC
TRBD1,TRBJ1-3,TRBV11-2,NA,CASSPSTGAGNTIYF,TGTGCCAGCAGCCCATCGACAGGGGCCGGAAACACCATATATTTT
NA,TRBJ1-2,TRBV28,NA,CASSLEGYGYTF,TGTGCCAGCAGTTTAGAGGGCTATGGCTACACCTTC
NA,TRBJ1-2,TRBV5-8,NA,CASSRRVNYGYAF,TGTGCCAGCAGCCGGCGGGTTAACTATGGCTACGCCTTC
TRBD2,TRBJ2-5,TRBV27,NA,CASSGTTTEQYF,TGTGCCAGCAGTGGGACTACGACAGAGCAGTACTTC
NA,TRBJ2-1,TRBV7-6,NA,CASSLAGEGYEQFF,TGTGCCAGCAGCTTAGCGGGAGAGGGCTATGAGCAGTTCTTC
TRBD1,TRBJ1-2,TRBV27,NA,CASRLTQGGNYGYTF,TGTGCCAGCAGACTCACACAGGGGGGCAACTATGGCTACACCTTC
NA,TRBJ1-5,TRBV30,once,CAWNPQGTHQPQHF,TGTGCCTGGAACCCTCAGGGAACTCATCAGCCCCAGCATTTT
NA,TRBJ1-2,TRBV30,NA,CAWAPRQEWAGYGYTF,TGTGCCTGGGCCCCCCGACAGGAATGGGCTGGCTATGGCTACACCTTC
TRBD2,TRBJ2-7,TRBV5-6,NA,CASSSPKRGLPYEQYF,TGTGCCAGCAGCAGCCCAAAGCGGGGCCTTCCCTACGAGCAGTACTTC
NA,TRBJ2-1,TRBV19,few,CASSIRYNEQFF,TGTGCCAGTAGTATACGGTACAATGAGCAGTTCTTC
NA,TRBJ2-7,TRBV5-5,NA,CASSEQYEQYF,TGTGCCAGCAGCGAGCAGTACGAGCAGTACTTC
NA,TRBJ2-7,TRBV6-4,NA,CASSTGPSYEQYF,TGTGCCAGCAGCACAGGGCCATCCTACGAGCAGTACTTC
TRBD1,TRBJ1-2,TRBV28,NA,CASSAQGWGYTF,TGTGCCAGCAGTGCACAGGGGTGGGGCTACACCTTC
NA,TRBJ2-5,TRBV7-9,few,CASSLVLVKETQYF,TGTGCCAGCAGCTTAGTCCTCGTAAAGGAGACCCAGTACTTC
NA,TRBJ2-2,TRBV5-6,NA,CASSRRDMNTGELFF,TGTGCCAGCAGCCGCCGGGACATGAACACCGGGGAGCTGTTTTTT
TRBD2,TRBJ2-3,TRBV25-1,NA,CASSWAGGVDTQYF,TGTGCCAGCAGCTGGGCCGGGGGGGTAGATACGCAGTATTTT
TRBD2,TRBJ2-1,TRBV5-1,NA,CASSPGLALNEQFF,TGCGCCAGCAGCCCGGGACTAGCCCTCAATGAGCAGTTCTTC
NA,TRBJ2-6,TRBV11-2,NA,CASSSQGSGANVLTF,TGTGCCAGCAGTTCACAGGGCTCTGGGGCCAACGTCCTGACTTTC
TRBD2,TRBJ2-1,TRBV5-4,NA,CASSLWARLAGRDEQFF,TGTGCCAGCAGCTTGTGGGCGCGGCTAGCGGGAAGGGATGAGCAGTTCTTC
NA,TRBJ2-5,TRBV2,once,CASSGQSGRETQYF,TGTGCCAGCAGCGGACAGTCAGGGAGGGAGACCCAGTACTTC